These 10 T cell receptor beta chains came from one sample sequenced in a study of read filtering for tumor transcriptome and immune sequencing. From 300 to 400 ng of RNA, a library with molecular barcoded alpha/delta and beta/gamma adaptors was made. TCRdb redid the calling of the reads with MiXCR, one entry per CDR3 protein. The sample has 5,000 to 6,000 distinct CDR3 sequences; 20% are singletons. Input material: a population of CD138-negative cells sorted from bone marrow. The receptors were gathered from a donor at least 40 years old with multiple myeloma.

Comments on this clonotype: A read error is the likely source, as a far larger clone sits one nucleotide away. J is TRBJ1-1 and V is TRBV30; no reliable D call. The J call may not be correct, given that the DNA end is closer to TRBJ1-6. The CDR3 consists of 12 residues. Germline CDR1 is GTSNPN and CDR2 is SVGIG (reference sequence). CDR3 sequence reads: CAWGLYSSPLHF. The DNA for the CDR3 is TGTGCCTGGGGACTCTATAGTTCACCCCTCCACTTT.

By sample fraction, this clonotype is medium-sized. J is TRBJ2-2 and V is TRBV3-1; no definite D call. Trimming cost V 4 bases and J 1 base, with 4 bases left between them. The V gene's germline CDR1 is LGHDT and CDR2 YNNKEL (reference sequence). This CDR3 has 13 amino acids. CDR3 residues: CASSPGNTGELFF. CDR3 nucleotides: TGTGCCAGCAGCCCGGGGAACACCGGGGAGCTGTTTTTT.

As to this clonotype: A much larger clone is a single base away; this may be a read error. The CDR3 bases are TGTGCCAGCAGGCTAACCTACGACAGGGCTGTGGATCAGCCCCAGCATTTT. Residues: CASRLTYDRAVDQPQHF. The chain combines TRBV7-2 with TRBJ1-5; TRBD1 matches 7 bases. The CDR3 is 17 amino acids. Germline loops: CDR1 SGHTA, CDR2 FQGNSA. Unmatched junction bases numbered 16, after V lost 6 bases and J lost 5 bases.

This clonotype is medium-sized within its sample. CDR3 DNA sequence: TGTGCCAGCAGCTCTTGGACCGGTATGAACACTGAAGCTTTCTTT. Translated: CASSSWTGMNTEAFF. The chain couples TRBV7-9 to TRBJ1-1; D is uncertain. V was trimmed by 4 bases and J by 0 bases, leaving 12 bases between them. The CDR3 is made up of 15 amino acids. In germline, CDR1 is SEHNR, CDR2 FQNEAQ (reference sequence).

This clonotype was seen ten or more times. The chain links TRBV6-1 to TRBJ2-4, with 7 nucleotides matching TRBD1. The germline V gene has CDR1 MNHNS and CDR2 SASEGT. The V and J ends lost 6 bases and 0 bases, in that order; junction bases with no gene match: 2. This CDR3 has 14 amino acids. The DNA for the CDR3 is TGTGCCAGCAGGGACAGGCTAGCCAAAAACATTCAGTACTTC. Its translation: CASRDRLAKNIQYF.

This clonotype counts as large. This chain joins TRBV29-1 and TRBJ2-1, with D perhaps TRBD2 (5 bases). This CDR3 comprises 13 residues. Germline V gene data show CDR1 as SQVTM and CDR2 as ANQGSEA. V dropped 7 bases and J dropped 4 bases, with 14 bases sitting between them. The CDR3 DNA reads TGCAGCGCTGGACCGGACTTATACAATGAGCAGTTCTTC. This codes for CSAGPDLYNEQFF.

Remarks on this clonotype: This may arise from a read error, as a much more abundant clone is one base away. The V call is TRBV28, the J call TRBJ1-3; unclear D gene. Trimming cost V 4 bases and J 2 bases, with 12 bases left between them. The germline V gene has CDR1 MDHEN and CDR2 SYDVKM. The CDR3 is 15 amino acids. Here the CDR3 reads CASSYGIVTGNTIYF. For the CDR3, the DNA is TGTGCCAGCAGTTATGGGATAGTAACTGGAAACACCATATATTTT.

This clonotype was detected many times. V usage is TRBV19 and J usage is TRBJ2-2; D gene unclear. CDR1 and CDR2 (germline): LNHDA, SQIVND (reference sequence). The CDR3 loop spans 13 amino acids. The V gene lost 7 bases and the J gene lost 6 bases, with 12 bases spanning the gap. CDR3 sequence reads: CASIMTAAGELFF. The DNA for the CDR3 is TGTGCCAGTATTATGACTGCCGCCGGGGAGCTGTTTTTT.

This clonotype is labeled as medium-sized. The chain joins TRBV20-1 to TRBJ2-1, with a weak D call TRBD1 (7 bases). V was pared by 6 bases and J by 1 base, with 13 bases between. Germline V gives CDR1 DFQATT, CDR2 SNEGSKA (reference sequence). The CDR3 extends over 14 amino acids. In DNA, the CDR3 is TGCAGTGCCGCGGGGACAGTATCCTACAATGAGCAGTTCTTC. Translation: CSAAGTVSYNEQFF.

The table lists this clonotype with many counts. V usage is TRBV6-1 and J usage is TRBJ2-5; the D gene is possibly TRBD1 (6 bases). Trimming stripped 7 bases from V and 4 bases from J, with 19 bases between. The CDR3 spans 15 residues. CDR1 is MNHNS and CDR2 is SASEGT in the germline V gene. Here the CDR3 reads CASIITGTRRETQYF. DNA of the CDR3: TGTGCCAGCATTATCACAGGGACGAGGAGAGAGACCCAGTACTTC.